These 16 T cell receptor beta chains share one sample of origin, sequenced in a study of T cells in Graves' hyperthyroidism and ophthalmopathy. Amplification targeted TCR beta CDR3 regions from RNA transcripts. RT-PCR in the first round (using the HTBI primer set) targeted the TCR CDR3. TCRdb reprocessed the multiplex PCR reads via MiXCR and lists one record per CDR3 protein. The sample holds roughly 700,000 distinct CDR3 sequences; around a third are singletons and the top ten take roughly 30%. Sequencing was done on a sample of blood. The source is a woman aged 40 to 49 with Graves' hyperthyroidism.

The chain links TRBV12-3 or TRBV12-4 to TRBJ2-5, with 7 bases fitting TRBD2. J lost 5 bases, V lost 6 bases, and 18 bases had no gene match. This CDR3 contains 17 residues. The CDR3 spells CASSSRSSGEVYETQYF. In nucleotides, the CDR3 is TGTGCCAGCAGCTCCCGGTCGAGCGGGGAGGTTTATGAGACCCAGTACTTC.

This clonotype was seen more than once but under ten times. DNA for the CDR3: TGTGCCAGCAGTTTCGCGACAAGTATTTCACCCCTCCACTTT. Amino acid sequence: CASSFATSISPLHF. The chain employs TRBV12-3 or TRBV12-4 and TRBJ1-6; no clear D gene. Deletions cut 3 bases from V and 9 bases from J, with 12 bases between. The CDR3 sequence is 14 residues long.

This clonotype was found many times. V is TRBV4-3 and J is TRBJ1-1, with a tentative D call TRBD1 (5 bases). The germline gives CDR1 LGHNA, CDR2 YSLEER. The CDR3 totals 14 residues. Deletions cut 0 bases from V and 8 bases from J, with 13 bases between. The CDR3 bases are TGCGCCAGCAGCCAAGATTTGGGGACGGGGGAAGCTTTCTTT. It codes for CASSQDLGTGEAFF.

This clonotype appeared many times. This chain connects TRBV9 to TRBJ2-7; TRBD1 is a possible D gene (7 bases). The germline gives CDR1 SGDLS, CDR2 YYNGEE. The CDR3 spans 14 residues. V was clipped by 3 bases and J by 12 bases, with 22 bases between them. The CDR3 spells CASSAGTATGEPYF. CDR3 DNA sequence: TGTGCCAGCAGCGCGGGGACAGCGACGGGGGAACCGTACTTC.

The chain has TRBV28 and TRBJ2-2; 7 nucleotides match TRBD1. The CDR3 spans 16 residues. With V trimmed by 6 bases and J by 2 bases, 9 bases remained unmatched. The germline CDR1 and CDR2 sequences are MDHEN and SYDVKM. The CDR3 sequence: CASRPSDRVNTGELFF. DNA for the CDR3: TGTGCCAGCAGGCCCAGTGACAGGGTTAACACCGGGGAGCTGTTTTTT.

Concerning this clonotype itself: A much more abundant neighbour one base away suggests this may be a read error. The chain uses TRBV20-1 and TRBJ2-2; weak D call: TRBD2 (5 bases). The germline gives CDR1 DFQATT, CDR2 SNEGSKA (reference sequence). This CDR3 has 13 residues. The CDR3 here is CSARPPNTGEPFF. The CDR3 nucleotides read TGCAGTGCTAGACCTCCGAACACCGGGGAGCCGTTTTTT.

The table lists this clonotype with many counts. V usage is TRBV7-9 and J usage is TRBJ2-5; the D gene could be TRBD1 or TRBD2 (5 bases each). Germline V gene sequence: CDR1 SEHNR, CDR2 FQNEAQ (reference sequence). V was pared by 7 bases and J by 5 bases, with 20 bases between. CDR3 length: 15 amino acids. The chain's CDR3 is CASTQRQGERETQYF. CDR3 sequence (DNA): TGTGCCAGCACCCAGCGGCAGGGTGAAAGGGAGACCCAGTACTTC. Drawing the rest from reference TRBV7-9 and TRBJ2-5, the complete variable domain is DTGVSQNPRHKITKRGQNVTFRCDPISEHNRLYWYRQTLGQGPEFLTYFQNEAQLEKSRLLSDRFSAERPKGSFSTLEIQRTEQGDSAMYLCASTQRQGERETQYFGPGTRLLVL.

This clonotype has only a few counts. The chain is built from TRBV5-5 and TRBJ1-5; 9 nucleotides line up with TRBD1. The CDR3 is 16 amino acids. With V trimmed by 2 bases and J by 2 bases, 5 bases remained unmatched. CDR1 is SGHKS and CDR2 is YYEKEE in the germline V gene (reference sequence). The CDR3 nucleotides are TGTGCCAGCAGCTTACGGACAGGGGAAGGCAATCAGCCCCAGCATTTT. Protein: CASSLRTGEGNQPQHF. The full variable domain, rest sourced from reference TRBV5-5 and TRBJ1-5, is DAGVTQSPTHLIKTRGQQVTLRCSPISGHKSVSWYQQVLGQGPQFIFQYYEKEERGRGNFPDRFSARQFPNYSSELNVNALLLGDSALYLCASSLRTGEGNQPQHFGDGTRLSIL.

The chain uses TRBV19 and TRBJ2-7; 15 positions agree with TRBD2. V was clipped by 7 bases and J by 0 bases; unmatched bases: 10. Per germline, CDR1 LNHDA and CDR2 SQIVND (reference sequence). The CDR3 spans 18 residues. CDR3 sequence reads: CASTPSGTSGGSSYEQYF. CDR3 coding DNA: TGTGCCAGTACCCCTAGCGGGACTAGCGGGGGGAGCTCCTACGAGCAGTACTTC.

This clonotype was seen repeatedly, ten times or more. The chain combines TRBV20-1 with TRBJ1-4; D is uncertain. Trimming took off 2 bases at V and 6 bases at J, with 1 base between the two ends. Germline lookup yields CDR1 DFQATT and CDR2 SNEGSKA (reference sequence). This CDR3 comprises 10 residues. In nucleotides, the CDR3 is TGCAGTGCTAGATATGAAAAACTGTTTTTT. As protein: CSARYEKLFF.

This clonotype turned up a few times. The chain combines TRBV6-5 with TRBJ2-7, with TRBD1 as a possible D gene (6 bases). The CDR3 covers 14 residues. Looked up from germline, CDR1 is MNHEY and CDR2 is SVGAGI. V shed 5 bases and J shed 2 bases, with 13 bases lying between them. The CDR3 region has the DNA TGTGCCAGCAGTGAAGCGACAGGAGCCTACGAGCAGTACTTC. It encodes CASSEATGAYEQYF.

The table lists this clonotype with many counts. This chain links TRBV7-9 with TRBJ1-2, with 10 bases aligning to TRBD1. V shed 8 bases and J 3 bases; nucleotides not matched to a gene: 3. The CDR3 is 13 amino acids. From germline, CDR1 is SEHNR and CDR2 FQNEAQ (reference sequence). DNA for the CDR3: TGTGCCAGCGGGGACAGGGGAGACTATGGCTACACCTTC. This sequence encodes CASGDRGDYGYTF.

Remarks on this clonotype: This may come from a read error, since a much larger clone is one base off. The rearrangement links TRBV7-9 to TRBJ1-1; D perhaps matches TRBD1 (6 bases). Between the trimmed V and J ends, which lost 5 bases and 6 bases, there was a span of 16 bases. Germline assignment: CDR1 SEHNR and CDR2 FQNEAQ (reference sequence). The CDR3 spans 14 residues. The CDR3 bases are TGTGCCAGCAGCGCAACAGGGAGTGGCGCTGAAGCTTTCTTT. Protein: CASSATGSGAEAFF.

Ten or more counts support this clonotype. This chain links TRBV9 with TRBJ1-2; D not certain. Trimming left V 5 bases short and J 6 bases short, with 14 bases between. Germline loops: CDR1 SGDLS, CDR2 YYNGEE. The CDR3 is 13 amino acids. CDR3 nucleotide sequence: TGTGCCAGCAGAGGAGGTAACTTGCATGGCTACACCTTC. Its protein product is CASRGGNLHGYTF. Based on the CDR3 plus reference TRBV9 and TRBJ1-2, the full variable domain is DSGVTQTPKHLITATGQRVTLRCSPRSGDLSVYWYQQSLDQGLQFLIQYYNGEERAKGNILERFSAQQFPDLHSELNLSSLELGDSALYFCASRGGNLHGYTFGSGTRLTVV.

Worth noting for this clonotype: A much larger clone is a single base away; this may be a read error. The J gene is TRBJ1-6, the V gene TRBV7-2; no clear D gene. Per the germline V gene, CDR1 is SGHTA and CDR2 is FQGNSA. The CDR3 sequence is 18 residues long. The CDR3 sequence is CASSYRSAESSYNSPPHF. The DNA of the CDR3 is TGTGCCAGCAGCTACCGCTCGGCGGAGAGCTCCTATAATTCACCCCCCCACTTT.

The chain employs TRBV15 and TRBJ1-1; D ambiguous. This CDR3 is 13 amino acids long. With 1 base removed from V and 11 bases from J, the gap between germline ends came to 14 bases. CDR1 is LNHNV and CDR2 is YYDKDF in the germline V gene (reference sequence). Here the CDR3 reads CATSRVARMRAFF. CDR3 DNA sequence: TGTGCCACCAGCAGAGTCGCCCGAATGCGGGCTTTCTTT.